What follows describes a single T cell receptor (beta chain). Its antigen is not known. The data belong to a study of blood T cells in healthy people across ages. Findings and caveats of the study: Long-lived donors exceeded aged donors in naive CD4+ cells and diversity.

Primers used in a second PCR of roughly 6 to 11 cycles were a sample-barcoded 5' primer and a J-beta primer mix. TCRdb independently ran MiXCR on the 5' RACE reads; one entry per CDR3 protein. The repertoire holds more than 900,000 distinct CDR3 sequences, with around 25% as singletons. The authors extracted at least 5 micrograms of total RNA per sample. These data were likewise used in another study, on T cells of mothers and their children. From that report: The study recruited a few healthy Caucasian mothers and their six children as donors. At a sensitivity of about 100 clones per million clonotypes, no persistent microchimeric T cell clones appeared.

Sequencing was done on a sample of blood. The source is a girl aged 2-9 years in good health.

CDR3 amino acids: CSAREGGSSYNEQFF. In nucleotides, the CDR3 is TGCAGTGCTAGAGAGGGGGGGAGCTCCTACAATGAGCAGTTCTTC. The chain couples TRBV20-1 to TRBJ2-1; 7 bases match TRBD2. With V trimmed by 0 bases and J by 0 bases, 2 bases remained unmatched. CDR3 size: 15 residues. Germline-derived CDR1 and CDR2 are DFQATT and SNEGSKA (reference sequence).